The sequence of this T cell receptor beta chain was determined in a study of identical twins. General study points: Beta clonotypes that were abundant in cord blood contained fewer insertions, a pattern absent from memory repertoires.

This clonotype was detected many times. The antigen remains unidentified. Carrying unique molecular identifiers, the cDNA also gained a universal primer site through template switching. TCRdb recomputed calls from the 5' RACE reads with MiXCR, one row per CDR3 protein. This sample yields about 460,000 distinct CDR3 sequences, of which over 12% are seen a single time; roughly 0.56% belongs to the top ten. V was clipped by 3 bases and J by 4 bases; unmatched bases: 4. The CDR3 length is 16 residues. The same sample was also studied in work on yellow fever vaccine responses in identical twins.

The V and J genes are TRBV12-3 or TRBV12-4 and TRBJ2-1; 12 bases are a match to TRBD2. The TCR originated in a woman between 18 and 30 years old in good health. The sequencing input was CD4+ T cells sorted from blood. CDR3 DNA sequence: TGTGCCAGCAGTTTTAGGCTAGCGGGGGGGTACAATGAGCAGTTCTTC. Translated: CASSFRLAGGYNEQFF.